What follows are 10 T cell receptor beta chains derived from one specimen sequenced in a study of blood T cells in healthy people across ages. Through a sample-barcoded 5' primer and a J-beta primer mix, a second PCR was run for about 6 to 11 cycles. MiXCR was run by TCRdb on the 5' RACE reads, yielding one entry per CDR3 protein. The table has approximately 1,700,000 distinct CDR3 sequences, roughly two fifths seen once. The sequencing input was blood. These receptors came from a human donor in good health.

The DNA for the CDR3 is TGCAGCGTTGGGCAGGGCCCCTGGGAGCAGTACTTC. This gives the protein CSVGQGPWEQYF. The chain couples TRBV29-1 to TRBJ2-7; weak D call: TRBD1 (5 bases). The CDR3 runs to 12 residues. V lost 4 bases to trimming and J lost 7 bases, with 14 bases between them. The germline gives CDR1 SQVTM, CDR2 ANQGSEA.

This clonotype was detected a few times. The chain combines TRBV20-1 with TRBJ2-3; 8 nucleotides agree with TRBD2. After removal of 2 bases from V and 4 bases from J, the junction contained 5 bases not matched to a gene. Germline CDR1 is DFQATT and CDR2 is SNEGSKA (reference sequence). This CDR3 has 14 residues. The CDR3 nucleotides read TGCAGTGCTAGACCGGGACTAGTGGCAGATACGCAGTATTTT. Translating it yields CSARPGLVADTQYF.

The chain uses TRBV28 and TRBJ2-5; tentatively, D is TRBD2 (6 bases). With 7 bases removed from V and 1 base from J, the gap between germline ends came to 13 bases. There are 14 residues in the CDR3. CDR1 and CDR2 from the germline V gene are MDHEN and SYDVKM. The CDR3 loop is CASNVGGSQETQYF. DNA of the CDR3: TGTGCCAGCAATGTGGGGGGTAGCCAAGAGACCCAGTACTTC.

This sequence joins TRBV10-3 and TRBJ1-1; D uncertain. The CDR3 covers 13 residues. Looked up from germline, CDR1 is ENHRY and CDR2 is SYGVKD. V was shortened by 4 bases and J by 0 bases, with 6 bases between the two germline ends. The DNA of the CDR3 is TGTGCCATCAGTGTTCAGATGAACACTGAAGCTTTCTTT. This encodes CAISVQMNTEAFF.

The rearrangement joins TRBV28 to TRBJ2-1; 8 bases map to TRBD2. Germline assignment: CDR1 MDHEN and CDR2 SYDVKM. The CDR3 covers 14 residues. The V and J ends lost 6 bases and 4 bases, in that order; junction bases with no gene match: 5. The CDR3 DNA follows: TGTGCCAGCAGGGAAGCGGGGGATTACAATGAGCAGTTCTTC. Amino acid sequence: CASREAGDYNEQFF. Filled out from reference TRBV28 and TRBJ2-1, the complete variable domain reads DVKVTQSSRYLVKRTGEKVFLECVQDMDHENMFWYRQDPGLGLRLIYFSYDVKMKEKGDIPEGYSVSREKKERFSLILESASTNQTSMYLCASREAGDYNEQFFGPGTRLTVL.

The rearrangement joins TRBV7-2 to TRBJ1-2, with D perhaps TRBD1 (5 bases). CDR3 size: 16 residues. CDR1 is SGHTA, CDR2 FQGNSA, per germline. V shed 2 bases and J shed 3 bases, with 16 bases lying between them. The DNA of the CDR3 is TGTGCCAGCAGCTTAACGCCGGGCCGGGGGGACTATGGCTACACCTTC. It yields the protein CASSLTPGRGDYGYTF.

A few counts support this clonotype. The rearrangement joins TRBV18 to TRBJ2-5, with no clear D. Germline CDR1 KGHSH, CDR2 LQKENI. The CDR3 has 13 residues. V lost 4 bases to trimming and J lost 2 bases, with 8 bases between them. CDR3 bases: TGTGCCAGCTCACGACCTCTACAAGAGACCCAGTACTTC. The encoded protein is CASSRPLQETQYF.

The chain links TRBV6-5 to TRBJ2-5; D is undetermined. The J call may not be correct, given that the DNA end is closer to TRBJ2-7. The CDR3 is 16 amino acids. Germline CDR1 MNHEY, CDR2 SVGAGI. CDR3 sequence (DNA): TGTGCCAGCAGTTACTCTGAAGGGCTAGTCCCCTACGAGCAGTACTTC. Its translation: CASSYSEGLVPYEQYF.

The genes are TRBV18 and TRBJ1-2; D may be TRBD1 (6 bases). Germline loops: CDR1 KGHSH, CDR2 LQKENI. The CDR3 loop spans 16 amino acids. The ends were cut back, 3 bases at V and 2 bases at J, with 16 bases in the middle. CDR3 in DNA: TGTGCCAGCTCACCTAACTTCGAGGGGGGCAACTATGGCTACACCTTC. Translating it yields CASSPNFEGGNYGYTF.

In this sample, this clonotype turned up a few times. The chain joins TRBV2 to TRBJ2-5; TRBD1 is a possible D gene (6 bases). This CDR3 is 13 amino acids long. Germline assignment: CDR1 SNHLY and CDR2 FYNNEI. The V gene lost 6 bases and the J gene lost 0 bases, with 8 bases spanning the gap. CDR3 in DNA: TGTGCCAGCAGGAGGGGGTACCAAGAGACCCAGTACTTC. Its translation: CASRRGYQETQYF.